The source of this TCR beta chain is a study of T cells in Graves' hyperthyroidism and ophthalmopathy. Study-wide results and caveats: Ophthalmopathy and stable hyperthyroidism were told apart by a 13 V-J model. Most clonotypes expanded in the thyroid (above 0.001) were also present in blood.

Amplification yielded TCR beta CDR3 regions, with RNA transcripts as the source. When the TCR CDR3 underwent first-round RT-PCR, the HTBI primer set was used. From the multiplex PCR reads, TCRdb called clonotypes with MiXCR, one entry per CDR3 protein. The sample lists about 290,000 distinct CDR3 sequences, roughly 15% occurring once. V was cut by 3 bases and J by 11 bases, with 19 bases left in between. CDR1 is SNHLY and CDR2 is FYNNEI in the germline V gene. CDR3 length equals 15 residues. This clonotype was recorded many times. Its antigen remains unidentified. This chain links TRBV2 with TRBJ1-4; TRBD1 is a possible D gene (5 bases). This receptor was taken from a woman between 50 and 59 years old with Graves' hyperthyroidism that later progressed to Graves' ophthalmopathy. The sample comprised blood. CDR3 DNA: TGTGCCAGCAGTGATTGGGGTAGGGGAGGTGGCAAACTGTTTTTT. Translated, it gives CASSDWGRGGGKLFF.